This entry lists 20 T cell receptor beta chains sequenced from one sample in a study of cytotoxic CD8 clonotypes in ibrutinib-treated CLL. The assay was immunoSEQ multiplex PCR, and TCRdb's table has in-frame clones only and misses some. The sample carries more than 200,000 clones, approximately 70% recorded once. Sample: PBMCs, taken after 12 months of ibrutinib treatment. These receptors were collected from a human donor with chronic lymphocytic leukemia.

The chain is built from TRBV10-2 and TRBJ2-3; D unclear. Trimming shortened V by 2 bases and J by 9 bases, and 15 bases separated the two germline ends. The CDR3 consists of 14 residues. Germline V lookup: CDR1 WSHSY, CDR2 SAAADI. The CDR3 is CASSEAPPLQTQYF. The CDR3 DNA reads TGCGCCAGCAGTGAGGCCCCTCCTCTGCAGACGCAGTATTTT.

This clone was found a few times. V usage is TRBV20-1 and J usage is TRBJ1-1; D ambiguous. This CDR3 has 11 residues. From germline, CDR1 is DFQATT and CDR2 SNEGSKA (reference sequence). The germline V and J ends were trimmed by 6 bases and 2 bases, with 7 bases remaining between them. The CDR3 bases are TGCAGTGCCTTCTCAAACACTGAAGCTTTCTTT. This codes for CSAFSNTEAFF.

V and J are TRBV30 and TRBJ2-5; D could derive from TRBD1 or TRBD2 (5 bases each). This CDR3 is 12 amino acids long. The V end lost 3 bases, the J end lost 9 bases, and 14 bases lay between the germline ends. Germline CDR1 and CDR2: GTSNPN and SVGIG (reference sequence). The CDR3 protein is CAWRRGVMSQYF. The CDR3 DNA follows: TGTGCCTGGAGAAGGGGAGTTATGTCCCAGTACTTC.

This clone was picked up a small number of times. Here the CDR3 reads CASGYQGFNQPQHF. The CDR3 coding sequence is TGTGCCAGCGGGTACCAGGGATTCAATCAGCCCCAGCATTTT. The genes are TRBV27 and TRBJ1-5; the D gene is possibly TRBD1 (5 bases). Trimming removed 8 bases from V and 3 bases from J, with 14 bases in between. The germline gives CDR1 MNHEY, CDR2 SMNVEV (reference sequence). CDR3 size: 14 residues.

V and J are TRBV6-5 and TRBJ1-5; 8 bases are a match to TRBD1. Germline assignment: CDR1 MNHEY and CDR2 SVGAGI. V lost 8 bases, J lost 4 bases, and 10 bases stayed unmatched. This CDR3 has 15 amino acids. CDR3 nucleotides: TGTGCCAGCGGTCCCACAGGGGGACGTAATCAGCCCCAGCATTTT. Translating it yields CASGPTGGRNQPQHF.

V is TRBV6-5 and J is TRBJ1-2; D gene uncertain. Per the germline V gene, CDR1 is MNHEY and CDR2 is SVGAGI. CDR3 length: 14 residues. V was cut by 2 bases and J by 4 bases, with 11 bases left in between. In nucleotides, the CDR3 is TGTGCCAGCAGTTACGCGGACGGAATCTATGGCTACACCTTC. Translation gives CASSYADGIYGYTF.

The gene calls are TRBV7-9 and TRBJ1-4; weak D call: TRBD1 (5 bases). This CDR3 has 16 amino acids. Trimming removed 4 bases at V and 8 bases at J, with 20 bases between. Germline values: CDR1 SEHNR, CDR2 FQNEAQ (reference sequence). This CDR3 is CASSSYTGTAYEKLFF. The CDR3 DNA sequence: TGTGCCAGCAGCTCGTACACCGGGACCGCTTACGAAAAACTGTTTTTT.

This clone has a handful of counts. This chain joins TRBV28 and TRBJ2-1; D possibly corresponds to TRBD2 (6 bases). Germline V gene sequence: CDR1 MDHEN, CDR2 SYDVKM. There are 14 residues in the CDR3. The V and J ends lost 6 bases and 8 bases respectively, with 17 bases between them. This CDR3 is CASRGREIGDEQFF. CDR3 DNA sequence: TGTGCCAGCAGGGGTCGGGAGATTGGGGATGAGCAGTTCTTC.

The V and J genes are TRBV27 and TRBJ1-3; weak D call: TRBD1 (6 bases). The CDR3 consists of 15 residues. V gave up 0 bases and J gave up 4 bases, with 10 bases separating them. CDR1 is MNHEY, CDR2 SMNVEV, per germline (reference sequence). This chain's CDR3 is CASSLSSGVGNTIYF. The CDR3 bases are TGTGCCAGCAGTTTATCATCAGGGGTCGGAAACACCATATATTTT.

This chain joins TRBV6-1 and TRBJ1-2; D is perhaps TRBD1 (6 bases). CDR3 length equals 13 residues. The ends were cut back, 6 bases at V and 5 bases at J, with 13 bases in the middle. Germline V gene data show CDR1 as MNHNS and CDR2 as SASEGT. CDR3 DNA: TGTGCCAGCAGAACAGGGCCTTATTATGGCTACACCTTC. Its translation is CASRTGPYYGYTF.

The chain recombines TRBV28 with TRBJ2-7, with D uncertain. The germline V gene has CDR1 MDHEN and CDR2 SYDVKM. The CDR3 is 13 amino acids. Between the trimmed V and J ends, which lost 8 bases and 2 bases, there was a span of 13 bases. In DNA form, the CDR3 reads TGTGCCAGCGGCATCAGAGGAACCTACGAGCAGTACTTC. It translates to CASGIRGTYEQYF.

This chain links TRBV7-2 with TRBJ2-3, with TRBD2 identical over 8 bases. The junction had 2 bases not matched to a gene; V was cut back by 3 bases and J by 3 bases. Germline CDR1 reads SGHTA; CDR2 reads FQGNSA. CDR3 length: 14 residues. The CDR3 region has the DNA TGTGCCAGCAGCTTCCGGGGGGGAACAGATACGCAGTATTTT. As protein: CASSFRGGTDTQYF.

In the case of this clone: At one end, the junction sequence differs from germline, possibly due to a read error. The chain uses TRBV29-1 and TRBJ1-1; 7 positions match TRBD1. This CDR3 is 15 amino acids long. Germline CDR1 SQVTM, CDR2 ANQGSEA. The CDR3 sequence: CSVEDRATLNTEAFF. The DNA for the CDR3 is TGCAGCGTAGAAGACAGGGCCACTTTGAACACTGAAGCTTTCTTT.

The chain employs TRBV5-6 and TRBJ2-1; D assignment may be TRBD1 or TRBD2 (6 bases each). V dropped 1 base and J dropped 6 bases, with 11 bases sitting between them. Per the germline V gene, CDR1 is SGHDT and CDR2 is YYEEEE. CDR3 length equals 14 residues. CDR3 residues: CASSLRGAVNEQFF. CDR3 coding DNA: TGTGCCAGCAGCTTGAGGGGGGCAGTCAATGAGCAGTTCTTC.

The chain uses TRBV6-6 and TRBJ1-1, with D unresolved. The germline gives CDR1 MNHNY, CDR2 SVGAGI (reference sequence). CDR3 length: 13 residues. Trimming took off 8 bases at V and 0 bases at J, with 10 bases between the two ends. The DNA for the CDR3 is TGTGCCAGCGGACCAGTTATGAACACTGAAGCTTTCTTT. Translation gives CASGPVMNTEAFF.

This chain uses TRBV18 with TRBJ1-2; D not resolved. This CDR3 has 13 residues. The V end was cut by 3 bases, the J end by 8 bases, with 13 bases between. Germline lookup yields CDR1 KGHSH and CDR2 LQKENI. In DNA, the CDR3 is TGTGCCAGCTCACCGGAGACATGGGTCGGCTACACCTTC. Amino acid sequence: CASSPETWVGYTF.

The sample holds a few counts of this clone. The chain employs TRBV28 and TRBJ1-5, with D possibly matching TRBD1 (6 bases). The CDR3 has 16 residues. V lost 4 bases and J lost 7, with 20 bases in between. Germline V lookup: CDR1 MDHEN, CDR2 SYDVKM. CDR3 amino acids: CASSSPPRGFNQPQHF. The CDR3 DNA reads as TGTGCCAGCAGTTCTCCCCCCAGGGGATTTAACCAGCCCCAGCATTTT.

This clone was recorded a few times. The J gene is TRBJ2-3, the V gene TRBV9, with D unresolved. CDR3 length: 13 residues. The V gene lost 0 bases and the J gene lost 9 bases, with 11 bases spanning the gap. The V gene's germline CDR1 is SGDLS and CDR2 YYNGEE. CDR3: CASSVDSGKTQYF. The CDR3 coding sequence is TGTGCCAGCAGCGTAGATAGTGGGAAGACGCAGTATTTT.

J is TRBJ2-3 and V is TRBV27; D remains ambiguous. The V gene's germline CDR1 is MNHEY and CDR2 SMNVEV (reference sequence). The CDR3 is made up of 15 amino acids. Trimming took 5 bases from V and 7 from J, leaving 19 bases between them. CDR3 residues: CASSPNPQTANTQYF. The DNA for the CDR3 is TGTGCCAGCAGTCCCAACCCACAGACTGCAAATACGCAGTATTTT.

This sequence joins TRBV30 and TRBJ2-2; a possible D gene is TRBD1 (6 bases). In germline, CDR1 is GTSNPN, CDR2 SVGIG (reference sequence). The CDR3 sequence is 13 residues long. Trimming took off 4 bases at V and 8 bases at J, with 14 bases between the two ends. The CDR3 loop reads CAWTRRDIGELFF. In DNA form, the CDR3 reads TGTGCCTGGACCAGACGGGACATTGGGGAGCTGTTTTTT. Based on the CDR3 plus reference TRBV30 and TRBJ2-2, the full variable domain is SQTIHQWPATLVQPVGSPLSLECTVEGTSNPNLYWYRQAAGRGLQLLFYSVGIGQISSEVPQNLSASRPQDRQFILSSKKLLLSDSGFYLCAWTRRDIGELFFGEGSRLTVL.